A selection of T cell receptor beta chains follows, all from one sample in a study of blood T cell repertoires in COVID-19. TCRdb's copy holds only in-frame clones and misses some; the assay was immunoSEQ multiplex PCR. The table records around 170,000 clones, 83% of them present only once. Sequenced: peripheral blood. Receptor source: a human donor in a cohort sampled during active COVID-19. Each CDR3 is given with its conserved first and last residue. Fields, in order: J gene, clone size, D gene, V gene, CDR3 protein, CDR3 DNA. A D gene is named only where the DNA matches it firmly. Part of the rows lack a size; the others show once, few, many or a class for expanded clones.

J gene: TRBJ2-1; clone size: -; D gene: TRBD2; V gene: TRBV28; CDR3 protein: CASTQSGREYNEQFF; CDR3 DNA: TGTGCCAGCACTCAAAGCGGGAGAGAATACAATGAGCAGTTCTTC
J gene: TRBJ2-5; clone size: -; D gene: TRBD2; V gene: TRBV6-2/TRBV6-3; CDR3 protein: CASSYRGSGGLGETQYF; CDR3 DNA: TGTGCCAGCAGTTACCGAGGAAGCGGGGGCCTGGGGGAGACCCAGTACTTC
J gene: TRBJ2-7; clone size: once; D gene: -; V gene: TRBV5-4; CDR3 protein: CASSWEGGSYEQYF; CDR3 DNA: TGTGCCAGCAGCTGGGAGGGGGGTTCCTACGAGCAGTACTTC
J gene: TRBJ2-3; clone size: once; D gene: -; V gene: TRBV6-5; CDR3 protein: CASTPDFPTDTQYF; CDR3 DNA: TGTGCCAGCACCCCGGACTTTCCCACAGATACGCAGTATTTT
J gene: TRBJ2-7; clone size: once; D gene: TRBD1; V gene: TRBV28; CDR3 protein: CASSLGTVYEQYF; CDR3 DNA: TGTGCCAGCAGTCTGGGGACAGTCTACGAGCAGTACTTC
J gene: TRBJ1-2; clone size: -; D gene: TRBD1; V gene: TRBV19; CDR3 protein: CASIPGGPNYGYTF; CDR3 DNA: TGTGCCAGTATCCCAGGGGGGCCTAACTATGGCTACACCTTC
J gene: TRBJ2-7; clone size: -; D gene: TRBD2; V gene: TRBV2; CDR3 protein: CASSGPGVGLAGGPSYEQYF; CDR3 DNA: TGTGCCAGCAGTGGTCCAGGCGTTGGACTAGCGGGAGGGCCCTCCTACGAGCAGTACTTC
J gene: TRBJ2-7; clone size: -; D gene: -; V gene: TRBV10-3; CDR3 protein: CAISYRVNEQYF; CDR3 DNA: TGTGCCATCAGTTACAGGGTTAACGAGCAGTACTTC
J gene: TRBJ1-1; clone size: -; D gene: -; V gene: TRBV28; CDR3 protein: CASTPGEGRTEAFF; CDR3 DNA: TGTGCCAGCACCCCTGGGGAGGGGCGGACTGAAGCTTTCTTT
J gene: TRBJ2-2; clone size: -; D gene: -; V gene: TRBV11-2; CDR3 protein: CASSLDPRTLMNTGELFF; CDR3 DNA: TGTGCCAGCAGCTTAGATCCCCGGACACTTATGAACACCGGGGAGCTGTTTTTT
J gene: TRBJ1-1; clone size: few; D gene: -; V gene: TRBV5-6; CDR3 protein: CASRTQQGGAFF; CDR3 DNA: TGTGCCAGCAGAACTCAACAGGGAGGGGCTTTCTTT
J gene: TRBJ1-5; clone size: -; D gene: TRBD1; V gene: TRBV11-3; CDR3 protein: CASSLREQGNQPQHF; CDR3 DNA: TGTGCCAGCAGCTTAAGGGAACAGGGGAATCAGCCCCAGCATTTT
J gene: TRBJ1-2; clone size: -; D gene: -; V gene: TRBV2; CDR3 protein: CASSESGNYGYTF; CDR3 DNA: TGTGCCAGCAGTGAGTCAGGGAACTATGGCTACACCTTC
J gene: TRBJ1-5; clone size: -; D gene: TRBD1; V gene: TRBV28; CDR3 protein: CASRPGTGGFKPQHF; CDR3 DNA: TGTGCCAGCAGACCCGGGACAGGGGGCTTCAAGCCCCAGCATTTT
J gene: TRBJ2-5; clone size: -; D gene: TRBD1; V gene: TRBV19; CDR3 protein: CASSIAPGGRETQYF; CDR3 DNA: TGTGCCAGTAGTATAGCACCAGGGGGAAGAGAGACCCAGTACTTC
J gene: TRBJ2-3; clone size: -; D gene: -; V gene: TRBV4-3; CDR3 protein: CASSQVGTTDTQYF; CDR3 DNA: TGCGCCAGCAGCCAAGTAGGGACTACAGATACGCAGTATTTT
J gene: TRBJ2-1; clone size: -; D gene: -; V gene: TRBV12-3/TRBV12-4; CDR3 protein: CASTESSYNEQFF; CDR3 DNA: TGTGCCAGCACCGAGAGCTCCTACAATGAGCAGTTCTTC
J gene: TRBJ2-3; clone size: -; D gene: TRBD2; V gene: TRBV7-2; CDR3 protein: CASRQVAGGTDTQYF; CDR3 DNA: TGTGCCAGCAGGCAGGTAGCGGGAGGCACAGATACGCAGTATTTT
J gene: TRBJ2-7; clone size: -; D gene: TRBD1; V gene: TRBV6-5; CDR3 protein: CASSYERQGYEQYF; CDR3 DNA: TGTGCCAGCAGTTACGAGAGACAGGGCTACGAGCAGTACTTC
J gene: TRBJ2-3; clone size: -; D gene: TRBD1; V gene: TRBV5-1; CDR3 protein: CASTTGQGGTDTQYF; CDR3 DNA: TGCGCCAGCACCACGGGACAGGGGGGCACAGATACGCAGTATTTT
J gene: TRBJ2-7; clone size: -; D gene: -; V gene: TRBV11-2; CDR3 protein: CASSVQGEQYF; CDR3 DNA: TGTGCCAGCAGCGTTCAGGGGGAGCAGTACTTC
J gene: TRBJ2-2; clone size: -; D gene: TRBD2; V gene: TRBV28; CDR3 protein: CASIHSAGGGGELFF; CDR3 DNA: TGTGCCAGCATCCATTCCGCGGGGGGCGGCGGGGAGCTGTTTTTT
J gene: TRBJ2-5; clone size: -; D gene: -; V gene: TRBV19; CDR3 protein: CASSSGETQYF; CDR3 DNA: TGTGCCAGTAGTAGCGGGGAGACCCAGTACTTC
J gene: TRBJ1-3; clone size: few; D gene: -; V gene: TRBV9; CDR3 protein: CASSAEGSPGNTIYF; CDR3 DNA: TGTGCCAGCAGCGCGGAGGGGTCCCCTGGAAACACCATATATTTT
J gene: TRBJ2-7; clone size: -; D gene: TRBD1; V gene: TRBV2; CDR3 protein: CASRGTGTYEQYF; CDR3 DNA: TGTGCCAGCAGGGGGACAGGGACCTACGAGCAGTACTTC
J gene: TRBJ1-2; clone size: -; D gene: TRBD1; V gene: TRBV5-4; CDR3 protein: CASSPAQDRATYGYTF; CDR3 DNA: TGTGCCAGCAGCCCCGCCCAGGACAGGGCAACCTATGGCTACACCTTC
J gene: TRBJ2-1; clone size: once; D gene: TRBD2; V gene: TRBV5-5; CDR3 protein: CASSSVAGGPNNEQFF; CDR3 DNA: TGTGCCAGCAGCTCCGTAGCGGGAGGGCCTAACAATGAGCAGTTCTTC
J gene: TRBJ1-6; clone size: few; D gene: TRBD1; V gene: TRBV2; CDR3 protein: CASSAGQGYNSPLHF; CDR3 DNA: TGTGCCAGCAGTGCTGGACAGGGCTATAATTCACCCCTCCACTTT
J gene: TRBJ2-7; clone size: -; D gene: -; V gene: TRBV4-3; CDR3 protein: CASSQGFEGTSYEQYF; CDR3 DNA: TGCGCCAGCAGCCAAGGCTTCGAGGGGACTTCTTACGAGCAGTACTTC
J gene: TRBJ2-3; clone size: -; D gene: TRBD2; V gene: TRBV18; CDR3 protein: CASSPSGTRKGRDTQYF; CDR3 DNA: TGTGCCAGCTCACCGTCCGGGACTAGGAAAGGCCGAGATACGCAGTATTTT
J gene: TRBJ2-1; clone size: few; D gene: TRBD2; V gene: TRBV2; CDR3 protein: CASKAGEVEEQFF; CDR3 DNA: TGTGCCAGCAAGGCGGGAGAGGTAGAAGAGCAGTTCTTC
J gene: TRBJ2-3; clone size: -; D gene: TRBD2; V gene: TRBV3-1/TRBV3-2; CDR3 protein: CASSPPRGGAVSTQYF; CDR3 DNA: TGTGCCAGCAGTCCCCCTCGGGGGGGGGCAGTGAGTACGCAGTATTTT
J gene: TRBJ2-7; clone size: -; D gene: -; V gene: TRBV11-2; CDR3 protein: CASSSSGNRAAGEQYF; CDR3 DNA: TGTGCCAGCAGCTCCTCTGGGAACAGGGCGGCGGGCGAGCAGTACTTC
J gene: TRBJ2-7; clone size: -; D gene: TRBD1; V gene: TRBV27; CDR3 protein: CASSLQSGTGGSYEQYF; CDR3 DNA: TGTGCCAGCAGTTTACAGTCCGGGACAGGGGGGTCCTACGAGCAGTACTTC
J gene: TRBJ1-2; clone size: -; D gene: -; V gene: TRBV7-2; CDR3 protein: CASSPNRERGYGYTF; CDR3 DNA: TGTGCCAGCAGTCCTAACAGGGAGCGAGGCTATGGCTACACCTTC
J gene: TRBJ1-6; clone size: few; D gene: TRBD1; V gene: TRBV4-1; CDR3 protein: CASSPRGQANGSPLHF; CDR3 DNA: TGCGCCAGCAGCCCAAGGGGACAGGCAAATGGTTCACCCCTCCACTTT
J gene: TRBJ2-7; clone size: -; D gene: TRBD1; V gene: TRBV24-1; CDR3 protein: CATSDFRQGAYEQYF; CDR3 DNA: TGTGCCACCAGTGATTTTCGGCAGGGGGCCTACGAGCAGTACTTC
J gene: TRBJ2-2; clone size: -; D gene: -; V gene: TRBV7-2; CDR3 protein: CASSLFPGWNTGELFF; CDR3 DNA: TGTGCCAGCAGCTTATTTCCAGGGTGGAACACCGGGGAGCTGTTTTTT
J gene: TRBJ2-1; clone size: once; D gene: -; V gene: TRBV7-3; CDR3 protein: CASSSQGGQTYNEQFF; CDR3 DNA: TGTGCCAGCAGTTCCCAGGGGGGCCAAACCTACAATGAGCAGTTCTTC
J gene: TRBJ1-2; clone size: -; D gene: -; V gene: TRBV27; CDR3 protein: CASSPRPSPYGYTF; CDR3 DNA: TGTGCCAGCAGTCCCCGCCCGAGTCCTTATGGCTACACCTTC
J gene: TRBJ2-5; clone size: -; D gene: -; V gene: TRBV5-1; CDR3 protein: CASSLEGGARSQYF; CDR3 DNA: TGCGCCAGCAGCTTGGAAGGGGGGGCCAGGAGCCAGTACTTC
J gene: TRBJ1-3; clone size: once; D gene: -; V gene: TRBV18; CDR3 protein: CASSPPTAGAGNTIYF; CDR3 DNA: TGTGCCAGCTCACCACCCACGGCAGGGGCTGGAAACACCATATATTTT
J gene: TRBJ2-7; clone size: -; D gene: TRBD2; V gene: TRBV7-3; CDR3 protein: CASSLSSGSLYEQYF; CDR3 DNA: TGTGCCAGCAGCTTATCCAGCGGGAGCCTCTACGAGCAGTACTTC
J gene: TRBJ1-4; clone size: once; D gene: -; V gene: TRBV7-2; CDR3 protein: CASSPRTNEKLFF; CDR3 DNA: TGTGCCAGCAGCCCCAGAACTAATGAAAAACTGTTTTTT
J gene: TRBJ2-5; clone size: -; D gene: -; V gene: TRBV6-5; CDR3 protein: CASSYRGGRETQYF; CDR3 DNA: TGTGCCAGCAGTTATCGCGGGGGCAGAGAGACCCAGTACTTC
J gene: TRBJ2-2; clone size: -; D gene: TRBD2; V gene: TRBV25-1; CDR3 protein: CASTPRGSGSVGELFF; CDR3 DNA: TGTGCCAGCACCCCCAGGGGAAGCGGGAGTGTGGGGGAGCTGTTTTTT
J gene: TRBJ2-7; clone size: -; D gene: -; V gene: TRBV7-3; CDR3 protein: CASSLTSVSYEQYF; CDR3 DNA: TGTGCCAGCAGCTTAACTAGCGTCTCCTACGAGCAGTACTTC
J gene: TRBJ1-1; clone size: once; D gene: -; V gene: TRBV5-6; CDR3 protein: CASSLRGLGTEAFF; CDR3 DNA: TGTGCCAGCAGCTTACGGGGGTTGGGCACTGAAGCTTTCTTT
J gene: TRBJ1-2; clone size: -; D gene: TRBD1; V gene: TRBV6-5; CDR3 protein: CASRGTGPYGYTF; CDR3 DNA: TGTGCCAGCAGGGGGACAGGGCCCTATGGCTACACCTTC
J gene: TRBJ1-2; clone size: -; D gene: TRBD1; V gene: TRBV7-2; CDR3 protein: CASSFWTGGAGYGYTF; CDR3 DNA: TGTGCCAGCAGCTTCTGGACAGGGGGGGCGGGCTATGGCTACACCTTC
J gene: TRBJ2-7; clone size: once; D gene: TRBD1; V gene: TRBV5-1; CDR3 protein: CASSLTGQGSEQYF; CDR3 DNA: TGCGCCAGCAGCCTGACGGGACAGGGGAGCGAGCAGTACTTC
J gene: TRBJ1-2; clone size: -; D gene: TRBD1; V gene: TRBV20-1; CDR3 protein: CSASWGQGIANYGYTF; CDR3 DNA: TGCAGTGCTAGTTGGGGACAGGGAATAGCTAACTATGGCTACACCTTC
J gene: TRBJ1-2; clone size: -; D gene: TRBD1; V gene: TRBV23-1; CDR3 protein: CASSPRDRGHYGYTF; CDR3 DNA: TGCGCCAGCAGTCCTAGGGACAGGGGGCACTATGGCTACACCTTC
J gene: TRBJ1-5; clone size: -; D gene: -; V gene: TRBV6-1; CDR3 protein: CASSDTLSNQPQHF; CDR3 DNA: TGTGCCAGCAGTGATACCCTAAGCAATCAGCCCCAGCATTTT
J gene: TRBJ1-2; clone size: -; D gene: -; V gene: TRBV6-1; CDR3 protein: CASSEAHGRDGYTF; CDR3 DNA: TGTGCCAGCAGTGAAGCACACGGCCGGGATGGCTACACCTTC
J gene: TRBJ1-2; clone size: -; D gene: -; V gene: TRBV4-3; CDR3 protein: CASSQDRGSSYGYTF; CDR3 DNA: TGCGCCAGCAGCCAAGACAGGGGTTCCTCCTATGGCTACACCTTC
J gene: TRBJ2-7; clone size: -; D gene: -; V gene: TRBV11-2; CDR3 protein: CASSSSGQSYEQYF; CDR3 DNA: TGTGCCAGCAGCTCAAGCGGCCAATCCTACGAGCAGTACTTC
J gene: TRBJ2-7; clone size: -; D gene: TRBD1; V gene: TRBV5-6; CDR3 protein: CASSGGDRTYEQYF; CDR3 DNA: TGTGCCAGCAGCGGCGGGGACAGGACCTACGAGCAGTACTTC
J gene: TRBJ2-7; clone size: few; D gene: -; V gene: TRBV7-2; CDR3 protein: CASSPSYEQYF; CDR3 DNA: TGTGCCAGCAGCCCTTCCTACGAGCAGTACTTC
J gene: TRBJ2-2; clone size: -; D gene: -; V gene: TRBV9; CDR3 protein: CASRPPNGELFF; CDR3 DNA: TGTGCCAGCAGGCCCCCTAACGGGGAGCTGTTTTTT